This T cell receptor (beta chain) was sequenced for a study of shared clonotypes between healthy human individuals. From germline, CDR1 is MDHEN and CDR2 SYDVKM. Trimming removed 8 bases at V and 3 bases at J, with 14 bases between. CDR3 length: 13 residues. Deep-level assay runs were performed. Per sorted-subset replicate PCR, input was 150 to 250 ng DNA, representing tens of thousands of T cell genomes. Repertoires were generated with immunoSEQ multiplex PCR, while TCRdb's copy carries only in-frame clones and drops some. Seen here are 500,000 to 550,000 clones, 95% to 96% observed once, and the top ten hold under 0.065%.

This rearrangement joins TRBV28 to TRBJ2-7; D is possibly TRBD1 or TRBD2 (5 bases each). The receptor was derived from a woman younger than 45 in good health. Sequencing was performed on naive CD4+ T cells sorted from blood. Subset specified: CD45RA+ positively selected. CDR3 residues: CASESGPLYEQYF. The CDR3 nucleotides are TGTGCCAGCGAATCGGGACCACTCTACGAGCAGTACTTC.